This T cell receptor (beta chain) was sequenced for a study of shared clonotypes between healthy human individuals. Study details: Donors had three CD4 naive, three CD4 memory, two CD8 naive and one CD8 memory plate apiece.

Findings and caveats of the study: Despite large depth, sorted-subset datasets appeared incompletely sequenced. It was observed that about 5% of naive CD4 clonotypes were shared across a handful of donors.

On this clone itself: Antigen specificity is unknown. This sample includes further DNA sequences coding for the same CDR3.

The authors ran the assay at deep level. Repertoires were generated with immunoSEQ multiplex PCR, while TCRdb's copy carries only in-frame clones and drops some. The repertoire holds over 850,000 clones, with 70% to 80% as singletons. Sequenced input: memory CD4+ T cells from PBMCs. Described subset: CD45RA-negative fraction. This receptor was identified in a man younger than 30 in good health. Some clones in this sample may be carry-over from other donors' samples.

The CDR3 protein is CASSPNRDTEAFF. As DNA, the CDR3 is TGTGCCAGCTCACCAAATCGGGACACTGAAGCTTTCTTT. The V and J genes are TRBV18 and TRBJ1-1; no firm D call. V dropped 2 bases and J dropped 3 bases, with 7 bases sitting between them. Germline lookup yields CDR1 KGHSH and CDR2 LQKENI. The CDR3 loop spans 13 amino acids.